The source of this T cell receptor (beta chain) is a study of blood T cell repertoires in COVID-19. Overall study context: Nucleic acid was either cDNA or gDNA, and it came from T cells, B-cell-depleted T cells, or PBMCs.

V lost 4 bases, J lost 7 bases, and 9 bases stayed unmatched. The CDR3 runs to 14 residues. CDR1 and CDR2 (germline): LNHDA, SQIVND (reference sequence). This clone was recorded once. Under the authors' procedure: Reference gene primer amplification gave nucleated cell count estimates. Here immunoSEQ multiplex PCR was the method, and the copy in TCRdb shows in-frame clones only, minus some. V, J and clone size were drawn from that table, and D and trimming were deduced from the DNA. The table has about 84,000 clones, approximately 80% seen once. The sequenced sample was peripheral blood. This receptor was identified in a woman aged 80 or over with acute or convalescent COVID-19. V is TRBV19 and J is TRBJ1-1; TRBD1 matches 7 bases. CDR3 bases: TGTGCCAGTAGTAGGACAGGCGTTGGGGGTGAAGCTTTCTTT. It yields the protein CASSRTGVGGEAFF.